This record covers a single T cell receptor beta chain. The antigen is unknown. The table came from immunoSEQ multiplex PCR; TCRdb's copy has only in-frame clones and leaves some out. The table records roughly 60,000 clones, over 85% of them present only once. The V end lost 1 base, the J end lost 2 bases, and 12 bases lay between the germline ends. The CDR3 length is 16 residues. CDR1 SGHTA and CDR2 FQGNSA come from the germline V gene. This entry comes from a study of PD-1 blockade in classical Hodgkin lymphoma. Relapse was seen in all patients after autologous stem cell transplantation, and brentuximab vedotin exposure was variable. Points from the study as a whole: For complete responders, baseline diversity was comparable to that of newly diagnosed patients.

This rearrangement joins TRBV7-2 to TRBJ1-3, with TRBD1 as a possible D gene (5 bases). The specimen comprised peripheral blood mononuclear cells (PBMCs), sampled at baseline. This TCR came from a human donor with classical Hodgkin lymphoma. Here the CDR3 reads CASSLVFGGTGNTIYF. The CDR3 bases are TGTGCCAGCAGCTTAGTCTTTGGGGGTACTGGAAACACCATATATTTT.